This TCR beta chain is drawn from a study of regulatory T cells in long-lasting Graves disease. Regarding the study as a whole: The persistent group shared 2,700 or so public clonotypes, more than the roughly 990 shared by new patients.

This clonotype was picked up many times. Its antigen is unknown. Time point: newly diagnosed GD, antithyroid drugs for less than 3 months. RNA from PBMCs was the source of the TCR library. The guidelines of the American Thyroid Association were the basis for diagnosing Graves' disease. Collection of peripheral blood (approximately 9 milliliters) was done using EDTA tubes. Between the trimmed V and J ends, which lost 7 bases and 3 bases, there was a span of 6 bases. There are 11 residues in the CDR3. In building TCR beta libraries, iRepertoire HTBI primers were used together with Arm-PCR of CDR3 regions. TCRdb used MiXCR to reprocess the multiplex PCR reads, holding one entry per CDR3 protein. The profile covers about 440,000 distinct CDR3 sequences, with about 15% appearing a single time and 16% taken by the ten largest. Another study also made use of these data, one on T cells in Graves' hyperthyroidism and ophthalmopathy. This second study says: The HTBI primer set was used in a first-round RT-PCR of the TCR CDR3.

The TCR sequence derives from a woman aged 25-40 years with Graves disease. The sequencing used peripheral blood mononuclear cells (PBMCs), collected at new diagnosis, from a patient treated with antithyroid drugs. This chain connects TRBV12-3 or TRBV12-4 to TRBJ2-5, with D unresolved. The CDR3 nucleotides are TGTGCCAGCAAGTGGGAAGAGACCCAGTACTTC. Translation gives CASKWEETQYF.